The 10 T cell receptor beta chains given below trace back to one sample, sequenced in a study of blood T cells in healthy people across ages. Sample-barcoded 5' priming and a J-beta primer mix drove a second PCR of 7 to 11 cycles. TCRdb independently ran MiXCR on the 5' RACE reads; one entry per CDR3 protein. Among about 1.5 million distinct CDR3 sequences, about 43% were seen once, and the ten largest hold roughly 8.2%. The sequencing sample was made of blood. The receptors were gathered from a woman under 30 in good health.

This clonotype was detected ten times or more. V gene TRBV7-2 combines with J gene TRBJ1-2; the D gene is possibly TRBD1 (5 bases). Trimming left V 5 bases short and J 2 bases short, with 18 bases between. The CDR3 runs to 16 residues. Germline V gives CDR1 SGHTA, CDR2 FQGNSA. The CDR3 DNA follows: TGTGCCAGCAGCCCAGGGCCAAACCAATCAAACTATGGCTACACCTTC. This gives the protein CASSPGPNQSNYGYTF.

The chain links TRBV20-1 to TRBJ2-5, with D possibly TRBD2 on 6 matching bases. Germline CDR1 reads DFQATT; CDR2 reads SNEGSKA (reference sequence). V lost 0 bases, J lost 2 bases, and 10 bases lay in between. The CDR3 covers 14 residues. The CDR3 DNA reads TGCAGTGCTAGAGAGGGGGACTCGCAAGAGACCCAGTACTTC. Amino acids: CSAREGDSQETQYF.

The chain joins TRBV12-3 or TRBV12-4 to TRBJ2-7; 10 bases agree with TRBD2. The CDR3 has 15 amino acids. V trimming: 6 bases; J trimming: 3 bases; junction bases outside the gene matches: 8. DNA for the CDR3: TGTGCCAGCAGAAAATCTAGCGGGAGTGGCTACGAGCAGTACTTC. It encodes CASRKSSGSGYEQYF.

This chain's CDR3 is CASSLNRVGDNEQFF. The CDR3 region has the DNA TGTGCCAGCAGCTTAAACAGGGTGGGTGACAATGAGCAGTTCTTC. This chain links TRBV7-3 with TRBJ2-1; D is perhaps TRBD1 (6 bases). There are 15 residues in the CDR3. V was pared by 1 base and J by 5 bases, with 12 bases between. CDR1 and CDR2 (germline): SGHTA, FQGTGA.

This clonotype was seen only a few times. The CDR3: CASSLGGSVYNEQFF. The CDR3 DNA reads TGCGCCAGCAGCTTGGGCGGGAGTGTCTACAATGAGCAGTTCTTC. J is TRBJ2-1 and V is TRBV5-1; 7 bases fit TRBD2. With V trimmed by 0 bases and J by 3 bases, 3 bases remained unmatched. Germline V gene sequence: CDR1 SGHRS, CDR2 YFSETQ. The CDR3 covers 15 residues.

The chain recombines TRBV20-1 with TRBJ2-7, with D possibly matching TRBD1 (5 bases). Trimming took off 0 bases at V and 3 bases at J, with 9 bases between the two ends. This CDR3 has 13 amino acids. Germline-derived CDR1 and CDR2 are DFQATT and SNEGSKA (reference sequence). CDR3 in DNA: TGCAGTGCTAGAGATCCGGACATCTACGAGCAGTACTTC. Amino acid sequence: CSARDPDIYEQYF.

The CDR3: CAWSVGQGGYGYTF. CDR3 DNA: TGTGCCTGGAGTGTAGGCCAGGGTGGCTATGGCTACACCTTC. The chain couples TRBV30 to TRBJ1-2; TRBD1 might be the D (5 bases). The CDR3 has 14 residues. The V end lost 0 bases, the J end lost 4 bases, and 12 bases lay between the germline ends. The germline CDR1 and CDR2 sequences are GTSNPN and SVGIG (reference sequence).

The chain joins TRBV11-2 to TRBJ2-5, with 10 bases identical to TRBD2. The junction had 11 bases not matched to a gene; V was cut back by 5 bases and J by 5 bases. This CDR3 is 16 amino acids long. Germline V gives CDR1 SGHAT, CDR2 FQNNGV. The CDR3 here is CASSQWGLAGDETQYF. CDR3 nucleotides: TGTGCCAGCAGCCAATGGGGGCTAGCGGGAGACGAGACCCAGTACTTC.

V usage is TRBV6-6 and J usage is TRBJ1-1; D remains unclear. With 7 bases removed from V and 1 base from J, the gap between germline ends came to 7 bases. Germline values: CDR1 MNHNY, CDR2 SVGAGI (reference sequence). The CDR3 loop spans 12 amino acids. The CDR3 DNA reads as TGTGCCAGCACCACAACGAACACTGAAGCTTTCTTT. This encodes CASTTTNTEAFF.

The gene calls are TRBV10-3 and TRBJ2-1; 9 bases are shared with TRBD2. This CDR3 is 18 amino acids long. J gave up 0 bases and V 6 bases, and 12 bases lay outside the gene matches. The germline gives CDR1 ENHRY, CDR2 SYGVKD. This CDR3 is CAIRGLAGTLDSYNEQFF. The CDR3 DNA follows: TGTGCCATCAGAGGGCTAGCGGGAACACTAGACTCCTACAATGAGCAGTTCTTC.